A single TCR beta chain is shown here with its context. This clone is described as medium-sized (0.01 to 0.1%). Its binding antigen is unknown. The record has no base qualities; no much larger clone is one base away. This entry comes from a study of memory B cells and T cells in multiple sclerosis (dated 2018 in TCRdb). For context, the study as a whole: TCR beta repertoires of autoproliferating peripheral T cells were compared with the TCR beta repertoires of brain lesion-infiltrating T cells in multiple sclerosis patients. TCR sequencing involved a couple of multiple sclerosis patients from whom brain lesions at autopsy or brain-infiltrating cells from biopsy were available. The paper as a whole reports these results and caveats: Because clone-set sizes varied across compartments, the counts of shared clonotypes were affected, making normalization necessary.

TCRbeta CDR3 regions were amplified from extracted genomic DNA using the immunoSEQ Platform. Multiplex PCR, high-throughput sequencing and a vendor bioinformatics pipeline were combined in the immunoSEQ assay. Per the original workflow: Non-productive sequences and CDR3s under 4 amino acids long were removed, and the clonotype frequencies in each sample were recalculated. Shared clonotypes were identified in immunoSEQ Analyzer 2.0 as identical CDR3 amino acid, V gene and J gene sequences. Repertoire overlap was normalized by dividing shared clonotype counts by the product of both clone-set sizes, with the result scaled by 1000 into arbitrary units. Entries here come from immuneACCESS through TCRdb and include only in-frame sequences with V and J called. Some clones fail to appear in such tables; in the studies checked, an unresolved V gene covers under half of the shortfall, and the cause of the remainder is unknown. The DNA was the basis for D and trimming; V, J and clone size are from that table. In this sample the table shows approximately 30,000 clones, more than 70% of which occur a single time. The ten largest clones take up roughly 2.6% of the sample.

CDR1 and CDR2 (MGHRA, YSYEKL) derive from the germline V gene. V is shortened by 1 base, J by 6 bases, and the region joining them spans 9 bases. The CDR3 holds 13 amino acids from the cysteine to the phenylalanine. The read is trimmed to its CDR3 DNA, 39 bases read in frame from base 1. After CFSE-labeled PBMCs were cultured without a stimulus, the autoproliferating (CFSEdim) and non-proliferating (CFSEhi) T cell fractions were sequenced separately. A total of 5x10^7 CFSE-labeled PBMCs were cultured for approximately seven days without stimulus, and replicate wells were then pooled. PBMCs were labeled with about 0.5 uM CFSE and cultured in serum-free AIM-V medium without exogenous stimuli. PBMCs were obtained by Ficoll density gradient centrifugation and kept cryopreserved until use. Using a FACSAria III, live 7-AAD-negative cells were sorted, then washed with PBS and stored frozen at -80 degrees C as dry pellets.

The rearrangement joined TRBV4-1 to TRBJ1-1, with TRBD1 tentatively as D gene (5 bases match). Sequencing input: PBMCs from blood kept in culture. This receptor was identified in a human donor with multiple sclerosis. The CDR3 protein is CASSQGGRAEAFF. The bases read TGCGCCAGCAGCCAAGGAGGCAGGGCTGAAGCTTTCTTT.